This TCR beta chain was documented in a study of neurological immune-mediated disorders. Broader study findings: While HTLV-1-associated myelopathy showed the greatest TCR clonal expansion, multiple sclerosis showed the least, falling below healthy controls. The multiple sclerosis repertoire cluster was not associated with any clinical or MRI feature. None of the CDR3 amino acid sequences in expanded clones turned up in more than one subject, which points to private repertoires in all groups.

This clonotype was counted ten times or more. Its antigen remains unidentified. Over 170 million TCR-beta sequences, together covering 15-18 subjects, were produced by every individual sequencing run that was carried out. TCRdb reanalysed the 5' RACE reads using MiXCR and keeps one entry per CDR3 protein. The sample has tens of thousands of distinct CDR3 sequences; under 4.5% are singletons. The length of the CDR3 is 16 residues. V was cut by 0 bases and J by 11 bases, with 20 bases left in between. Germline CDR1 and CDR2: LGHNA and YNFKEQ. The V and J genes are TRBV4-2 and TRBJ2-1; D is perhaps TRBD2 (7 bases). This receptor was identified in a woman aged 50 to 65 with multiple sclerosis. Sequencing was performed on PBMCs. The CDR3 loop reads CASSQDGGGPQLKQFF. As DNA, the CDR3 is TGTGCCAGCAGCCAAGATGGCGGGGGCCCCCAGTTGAAGCAGTTCTTC.